This TCR beta chain appears in the sequencing data of a study of T cell responses to AZD1222 COVID-19 vaccine (dated by TCRdb to the early 2020s). The study in broad terms: AZD1222 recipients with second doses at about 4 weeks or about 12 weeks were pooled, because spike-specific TCR depth and breadth did not differ between schedules. Enrollment into the trials was organized by age into subgroups of 18-55, 56-69 and 70-plus years, and those subgroups contained about 160, 30 and 59 TCR-sequenced participants, respectively. TCR sequencing was performed for 230 to 250 trial participants, of whom 200 to 220 were given two doses of AZD1222 and some 26 were given two doses of MenACWY control vaccine. Study-wide conclusions, independent of this receptor: Because no samples from the day 14 peak response were available, repertoires could be characterized only after the peak T cell response. The vaccine-associated CD4 TCRs covered the entire spike protein, and the dominant responses fell in regions 160-218 and 743-854. After two AZD1222 doses, spike-specific TCR breadth and depth were significantly higher than at day 0 and than in MenACWY recipients. The 56-69-year group was small, and its depth increase did not reach significance, likely because of low power. Conclusions about previously exposed vaccinees are limited because only six or seven AZD1222 recipients were SARS-CoV-2 seropositive at baseline. Reportedly, almost half of the unique spike-specific TCRs recognized epitopes lying outside the regions that are mutated in the B.1.351 and B.1.1.7 variants. Participants were mostly white British and included more females than males, and it was suggested by the authors that clonal diversity may have been underestimated.

The CDR3 regions of human TCRbeta chains were subjected to immunosequencing. The paper's data handling went like this. TCRs in the repertoires were compared against a reference library of SARS-CoV-2-specific TCRs that had been generated with the MIRA antigen-specificity platform. Breadth meant the fraction of unique TCRs that were SARS-CoV-2-associated, whereas depth meant the fraction of total T cells that were SARS-CoV-2-associated. Using the MIRA data, each spike-specific TCR was assigned both to the spike region to which the TCR was reactive and to a CD4 or CD8 class. Log10-transformed breadth and depth values were compared by one-way ANOVA with Sidak's multiple comparisons tests. TCRdb stores this immuneACCESS table with in-frame sequences only. Part of the clones is absent; in the studies checked, under half of the shortfall reflects unresolved V genes, and no reason is known for the rest. V and J calls and clone size come straight from that table; D and trimming were deduced from the DNA. Present in this sample are 200,000 or so clones, about 94% of which were seen just once. The leading ten clones occupy 9.2% of the sample.

From cysteine to phenylalanine, the CDR3 is 15 amino acids long. Only the CDR3 part of the read is kept: 45 bases, read in frame from the first base. The germline V gene (reference sequence) supplies CDR1 PRHDT and CDR2 FYEKMQ. V is reduced by 5 bases and J by 6 bases, leaving a spacing of 20 bases between them. Taken with the paper, the label for time point translates to: baseline before first vaccination. Vaccinee samples came from UK trials COV001 and COV002, including a single-blind randomized controlled phase 2/3 trial of AZD1222 (ChAdOx1 nCoV-19) in healthy adults. For TCRbeta chain sequencing, PBMC samples from trial participants were taken at day 0 and at day 28 after the second dose. A word on this clone: This clone's antigen is unknown. Nothing much larger sits one base from this clone, and base qualities are not available.

The sequence joins TRBV13 to TRBJ2-7; possibly the D gene is TRBD1, per 7 matching bases. The receptor was derived from an adult in good health. The sample consisted of peripheral blood, taken on day 0 of AZD1222 vaccination. The CDR3 protein is CASSPPGGTLLEQYF. The nucleotide sequence is TGTGCCAGCAGCCCACCAGGGGGGACTCTTCTCGAGCAGTACTTC.